One sample yielded the 23 T cell receptor beta chains listed below, sequenced in a study of blood T cell repertoires in COVID-19. Measured with immunoSEQ multiplex PCR; TCRdb has only the in-frame clones, and not every one. The sample shows approximately 480,000 clones, approximately 92% of them seen only once. Material for sequencing was peripheral blood. These receptors all stem from a man between 18 and 35 years old with COVID-19, enrolled during active disease.

V and J are TRBV4-1 and TRBJ2-5, with TRBD1 identical over 8 bases. The ends lost 6 bases at V and 7 bases at J; junction bases unmatched: 10. Germline assignment: CDR1 MGHRA and CDR2 YSYEKL. This CDR3 has 14 amino acids. CDR3: CASSPAQGVATQYF. The DNA of the CDR3 is TGCGCCAGCAGTCCTGCACAGGGGGTTGCGACCCAGTACTTC.

This clone was observed a single time. This chain joins TRBV5-6 and TRBJ2-3; TRBD1 matches 7 bases. The CDR3 spans 14 residues. Germline CDR1 is SGHDT and CDR2 is YYEEEE. V was pared by 4 bases and J by 2 bases, with 4 bases of the junction left unmatched. Written as DNA, the CDR3 is TGTGCCAGCAGCGACGGACAGGCCACAGATACGCAGTATTTT. As protein: CASSDGQATDTQYF.

This clone was found once. The chain employs TRBV7-8 and TRBJ1-5, with D maybe TRBD1 (5 bases). Germline lookup yields CDR1 SGHVS and CDR2 FQNEAQ. The CDR3 is made up of 15 amino acids. V was cut by 2 bases and J by 2 bases, with 10 bases left in between. Here the CDR3 DNA reads TGTGCCAGCAGCTTATTAGGGGTGGGCAATCAGCCCCAGCATTTT. It encodes CASSLLGVGNQPQHF.

This clone was counted a few times. The rearrangement links TRBV29-1 to TRBJ2-5, with D tentatively TRBD1 (6 bases). This CDR3 has 12 residues. Germline V gene data show CDR1 as SQVTM and CDR2 as ANQGSEA. With 4 bases removed from V and 1 base from J, the gap between germline ends came to 7 bases. CDR3 DNA sequence: TGCAGCGTTGGGGACATCCAAGAGACCCAGTACTTC. As protein: CSVGDIQETQYF.

The chain recombines TRBV10-3 with TRBJ1-5; D ambiguous. Germline V CDR1 and CDR2: ENHRY, SYGVKD. The CDR3 consists of 12 residues. The V end lost 5 bases, the J end lost 7 bases, and 9 bases lay between the germline ends. The chain's CDR3 is CAISPNRQPQHF. The CDR3, as DNA: TGTGCCATCAGTCCTAACCGGCAGCCCCAGCATTTT.

The chain combines TRBV19 with TRBJ2-2; 7 positions match TRBD2. In germline, CDR1 is LNHDA, CDR2 SQIVND (reference sequence). Losses at the gene ends were 3 bases for V and 2 bases for J; bases not matched to a gene: 9. The CDR3 covers 17 residues. The CDR3 bases are TGTGCCAGTAGTATTTCCGCGGGAGAAAGTAACACCGGGGAGCTGTTTTTT. Translated, it gives CASSISAGESNTGELFF.

V gene TRBV30 combines with J gene TRBJ1-3; maybe TRBD1 (5 bases). Trimming cost V 8 bases and J 0 bases, with 11 bases left between them. The germline V gene encodes CDR1 GTSNPN and CDR2 SVGIG (reference sequence). CDR3 length: 13 amino acids. The CDR3 DNA sequence: TGTGCCATCAGGGCACACTCTGGAAACACCATATATTTT. It yields the protein CAIRAHSGNTIYF.

This clone has only one observation. The rearrangement links TRBV14 to TRBJ2-7; 9 positions match TRBD1. V shed 3 bases and J 5 bases; nucleotides not matched to a gene: 5. CDR1 and CDR2 (germline): SGHDN, FVKESK. The length of the CDR3 is 14 residues. CDR3 amino acids: CASSQGQGLDEQYF. DNA of the CDR3: TGTGCCAGCAGCCAGGGACAGGGCTTGGACGAGCAGTACTTC.

V is TRBV19 and J is TRBJ1-2; 9 bases map to TRBD1. The V gene's germline CDR1 is LNHDA and CDR2 SQIVND (reference sequence). The CDR3 consists of 14 residues. V lost 5 bases to trimming and J lost 4 bases; unmatched junction nucleotides: 5. CDR3 sequence (DNA): TGTGCCAGTAGTTGGACAGGGGACGGCTATGGCTACACCTTC. Translated: CASSWTGDGYGYTF.

V is TRBV16 and J is TRBJ1-6; TRBD1 aligns across 9 bases. Germline V CDR1 and CDR2: KGHSY, FQNENV. The V segment lost 4 bases and the J segment 5 bases; nucleotides outside the gene matches: 3. The CDR3 totals 15 residues. The CDR3 bases are TGTGCCAGCAGCCCTGGGACAGGGAATAATTCACCCCTCCACTTT. Protein product: CASSPGTGNNSPLHF.

The chain uses TRBV6-5 and TRBJ2-7; unclear D gene. The V gene's germline CDR1 is MNHEY and CDR2 SVGAGI. Trimming shortened V by 8 bases and J by 5 bases, and 16 bases separated the two germline ends. This CDR3 is 13 amino acids long. CDR3 DNA: TGTGCCAGCTCTGGTTCACCGTGGCACGAGCAGTACTTC. Translated, it gives CASSGSPWHEQYF.

The V and J genes are TRBV7-8 and TRBJ2-2; 9 bases are shared with TRBD2. There are 16 residues in the CDR3. The germline gives CDR1 SGHVS, CDR2 FQNEAQ. Trimming at V came to 5 bases and at J to 3 bases, leaving 7 bases not matched to a gene. The CDR3 loop reads CASSPSGLADTGELFF. CDR3 DNA sequence: TGTGCCAGCAGCCCATCGGGACTAGCAGACACCGGGGAGCTGTTTTTT.

Only a few counts were recorded for this clone. The V and J genes are TRBV24-1 and TRBJ1-1; D might be TRBD1 (5 bases). CDR1 is KGHDR, CDR2 SFDVKD, per germline. This CDR3 has 13 amino acids. With 7 bases removed from V and 2 bases from J, the gap between germline ends came to 10 bases. Here the CDR3 DNA reads TGTGCCACCAGAAGGGGATTCAACACTGAAGCTTTCTTT. It codes for CATRRGFNTEAFF.

V usage is TRBV24-1 and J usage is TRBJ2-7; D unclear. In germline, CDR1 is KGHDR, CDR2 SFDVKD. This CDR3 is built from 13 residues. V lost 1 base and J lost 3, with 6 bases in between. The CDR3 region has the DNA TGTGCCACCAGTGATTTAATCAGCTACGAGCAGTACTTC. Amino acids: CATSDLISYEQYF.

In its sample, this clone was seen once. V gene TRBV7-8 combines with J gene TRBJ1-3, with no clear D. This CDR3 is built from 14 residues. Germline-derived CDR1 and CDR2 are SGHVS and FQNEAQ. Trimming cost V 0 bases and J 3 bases, with 6 bases left between them. The CDR3 bases are TGTGCCAGCAGCTTAGCGCTCTATGGAAACACCATATATTTT. It is translated as CASSLALYGNTIYF.

This clone was recorded a few times. This rearrangement joins TRBV9 to TRBJ1-2; unclear D gene. The ends were cut back, 7 bases at V and 6 bases at J, with 19 bases in the middle. CDR3 length equals 14 residues. Germline-derived CDR1 and CDR2 are SGDLS and YYNGEE. The CDR3: CASDKSGYRDGYTF. The CDR3 nucleotides are TGTGCCAGCGACAAGTCCGGTTACCGTGATGGCTACACCTTC.

There are many counts of this clone. The V call is TRBV5-1, the J call TRBJ1-1; 7 bases are a match to TRBD1. This CDR3 region has 14 residues. Per the germline V gene, CDR1 is SGHRS and CDR2 is YFSETQ. Germline trimming cut 6 bases from V and 7 bases from J; bases unmatched to any gene: 12. The CDR3 bases are TGCGCCAGCAAACTATGGCAGGGGGGCTTTGAAGCTTTCTTT. Amino acid sequence: CASKLWQGGFEAFF.

This chain uses TRBV12-3 or TRBV12-4 with TRBJ2-1; 11 positions match TRBD1. The CDR3 extends over 13 amino acids. The junction had 5 bases not matched to a gene; V was cut back by 9 bases and J by 7 bases. CDR3 DNA sequence: TGTGCCAGTAGGACAGGGGGCAAAAATGAGCAGTTCTTC. Amino acid sequence: CASRTGGKNEQFF.

The chain employs TRBV3-1 (or the pseudogene TRBV3-2) and TRBJ2-3; perhaps TRBD2 as D (7 bases). The CDR3 contains 15 residues. V lost 4 bases and J lost 6, with 17 bases in between. Germline V gives CDR1 LGHDT, CDR2 YNNKEL (reference sequence). The CDR3 loop is CASSRGGPAFDTQYF. CDR3 sequence (DNA): TGTGCCAGCAGCCGGGGGGGGCCAGCTTTTGATACGCAGTATTTT.

DNA of the CDR3: TGTGCCAGCAGCCCACAGTGGGCAGATACGCAGTATTTT. It specifies CASSPQWADTQYF. J is TRBJ2-3 and V is TRBV6-4; D unclear. Per germline, CDR1 MRHNA and CDR2 SNTAGT. This CDR3 contains 13 residues. V dropped 6 bases and J dropped 4 bases, with 11 bases sitting between them.

V is TRBV18 and J is TRBJ2-1; 9 positions agree with TRBD2. CDR1 is KGHSH and CDR2 is LQKENI in the germline V gene. The CDR3 is 15 residues long. J gave up 4 bases and V 5 bases, and 6 bases lay outside the gene matches. The CDR3 is CASSSLAGPYNEQFF. CDR3 bases: TGTGCCAGCTCATCTCTAGCGGGGCCTTACAATGAGCAGTTCTTC.

J is TRBJ2-3 and V is TRBV4-1; D is perhaps TRBD2 (6 bases). The CDR3 covers 14 residues. Trimming removed 4 bases at V and 6 bases at J, with 14 bases between. CDR1 is MGHRA, CDR2 YSYEKL, per germline. In DNA, the CDR3 is TGCGCCAGCAGCCTTGGGGGGAGGCGGGATACGCAGTATTTT. Its translation: CASSLGGRRDTQYF.

V gene TRBV2 combines with J gene TRBJ1-5, with 7 bases identical to TRBD1. The CDR3 length is 15 residues. Germline V gene lookup returns CDR1 SNHLY and CDR2 FYNNEI. V dropped 4 bases and J dropped 4; count of bases not matched to a gene: 7. The CDR3 protein is CASSGQGGKNQPQHF. The DNA for the CDR3 is TGTGCCAGCAGTGGTCAGGGGGGAAAGAATCAGCCCCAGCATTTT.